This T cell receptor (beta chain) was captured by sequencing in a study of graft-versus-host responses after intestinal transplantation. Points on this clone: Its antigen is currently unknown.

In germline, CDR1 is LNHDA, CDR2 SQIVND (reference sequence). V lost 2 bases to trimming and J lost 3 bases, with 20 bases between them. The CDR3 sequence is 17 residues long. Sequencing used immunoSEQ multiplex PCR; TCRdb keeps in-frame clones, though not all of them. The sample lists fewer than 85,000 clones; approximately 94% were seen once. The chain uses TRBV19 and TRBJ2-7; D possibly corresponds to TRBD1 (6 bases). This TCR was sampled from a human donor who received an intestinal transplant. The starting material was unstimulated CD8+ T cells sorted from spleen or lymph node cells, obtained before intestinal transplant. CDR3 nucleotides: TGTGCCAGTAGTATATCACGACGGGGAGTCAGGGGCTACGAGCAGTACTTC. Encoded protein: CASSISRRGVRGYEQYF. Supplemented by reference TRBV19 and TRBJ2-7, the full variable domain reads DGGITQSPKYLFRKEGQNVTLSCEQNLNHDAMYWYRQDPGQGLRLIYYSQIVNDFQKGDIAEGYSVSREKKESFPLTVTSAQKNPTAFYLCASSISRRGVRGYEQYFGPGTRLTVT.